The present T cell receptor beta chain was sequenced within a study of blood T cell repertoires in COVID-19. For the study at large: Both acute and convalescent COVID-19 samples were obtained from the United States, Italy and Spain. From T cells, B-cell-depleted T cells, or PBMCs came the material, which was cDNA or gDNA.

Germline V gene data show CDR1 as SGHRS and CDR2 as YFSETQ. The CDR3 is 14 residues long. The V end lost 5 bases, the J end lost 2 bases, and 14 bases lay between the germline ends. Per the study methods: Nucleated cell number was recorded as an estimate derived from reference gene primer amplification. Profiling relied on immunoSEQ multiplex PCR, and the TCRdb table lists in-frame clones only, not all of them. Clonal size and the V and J genes are those of that table, whereas D and trimming came from the DNA. The sample has a few hundred thousand clones, around 87% seen once; the top ten hold 1%. This clone was counted only a few times.

This rearrangement joins TRBV5-1 to TRBJ2-7; D may be TRBD1 (5 bases). This clonotype was sampled from a man aged 45-65 years with active or convalescent COVID-19. Sequencing was performed on peripheral blood. This CDR3 reads CASRIGVVTYEQYF. The CDR3 nucleotides read TGCGCCAGCAGAATAGGGGTGGTAACCTACGAGCAGTACTTC.